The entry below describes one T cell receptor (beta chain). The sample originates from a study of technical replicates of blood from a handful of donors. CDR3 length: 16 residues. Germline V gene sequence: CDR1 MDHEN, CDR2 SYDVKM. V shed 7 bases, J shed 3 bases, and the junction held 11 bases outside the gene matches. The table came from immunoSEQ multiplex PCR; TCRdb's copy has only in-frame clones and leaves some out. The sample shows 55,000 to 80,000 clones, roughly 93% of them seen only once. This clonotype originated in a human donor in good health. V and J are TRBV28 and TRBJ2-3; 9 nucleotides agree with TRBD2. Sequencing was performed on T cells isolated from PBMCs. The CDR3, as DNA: TGTGCCAGCATCGCCGGGACTAGCTTTGGAACAGATACGCAGTATTTT. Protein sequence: CASIAGTSFGTDTQYF.